This TCR beta chain was obtained from a study of cytomegalovirus exposure and HLA in healthy donors. For the study at large: A subsequent analysis reported that the roughly 120 validation repertoires were produced on the same platform that had also been used for the roughly 670 first-cohort repertoires.

The donors were in the roughly 120-subject validation cohort; that cohort was separate from the roughly 700-subject first cohort. Sequenced by immunoSEQ multiplex PCR; TCRdb stores in-frame clones only, minus some. The sample lists 200,000 to 250,000 clones, 87% occurring once. Study findings and constraints: Cytomegalovirus-associated TCR beta chains were listed, numbering roughly 150. In the roughly 130 validation repertoires, a later analysis found that first-cohort TCR clusters tended to co-occur.

A note on this clone: Antigen specificity is unknown.

The CDR3 is 12 residues long. V shed 4 bases and J shed 8 bases, with 11 bases lying between them. Germline loops: CDR1 MNHEY, CDR2 SVGAGI. Source material: PBMCs. The chain is built from TRBV6-5 and TRBJ1-2, with D unresolved. This receptor was taken from a man between 18 and 29 years old in good health and CMV-seropositive. CDR3 sequence: CASSSTTTGYTF. CDR3 sequence (DNA): TGTGCCAGCAGTTCCACGACAACCGGCTACACCTTC.